This T cell receptor beta chain is from a study of T-cell reconstitution after alpha-beta-depleted transplantation in children. Preparation of the TCRbeta library was carried out with unique molecular identifiers. TCRdb recomputed calls from the PCR reads with MiXCR, one row per CDR3 protein. This table has approximately 490,000 distinct CDR3 sequences, around 12% appearing once. Germline V gene lookup returns CDR1 DFQATT and CDR2 SNEGSKA (reference sequence). Trimming left V 1 base short and J 8 bases short, with 6 bases between. The CDR3 is 11 residues long. This clonotype was obtained from a human donor who donated a stem cell graft to a child with combined immunodeficiency. This material consisted of PBMCs from the stem cell graft donor, taken from the stem cell graft. This chain joins TRBV20-1 and TRBJ2-1; no firm D call. The CDR3 loop reads CSARGPYEQFF. CDR3 nucleotides: TGCAGTGCTAGAGGCCCCTATGAGCAGTTCTTC.